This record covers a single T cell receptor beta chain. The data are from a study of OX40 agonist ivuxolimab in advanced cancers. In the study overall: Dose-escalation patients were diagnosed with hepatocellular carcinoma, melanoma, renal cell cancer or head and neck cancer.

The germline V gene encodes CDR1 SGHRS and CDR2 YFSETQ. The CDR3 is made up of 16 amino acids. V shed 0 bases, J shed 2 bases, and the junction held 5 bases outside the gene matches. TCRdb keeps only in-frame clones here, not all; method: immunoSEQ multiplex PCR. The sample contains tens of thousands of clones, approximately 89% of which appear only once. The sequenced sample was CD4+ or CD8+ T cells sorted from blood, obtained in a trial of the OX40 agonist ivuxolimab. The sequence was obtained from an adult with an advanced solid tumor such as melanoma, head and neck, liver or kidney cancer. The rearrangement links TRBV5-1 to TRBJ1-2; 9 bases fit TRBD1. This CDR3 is CASSLGGQGRNYGYTF. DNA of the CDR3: TGCGCCAGCAGCTTGGGGGGACAGGGAAGAAACTATGGCTACACCTTC.